These 29 T cell receptor beta chains share one sample of origin, sequenced in a study of blood T cell repertoires in COVID-19. The method was immunoSEQ multiplex PCR; TCRdb's version includes in-frame clones alone and lacks a portion of them. The sample lists over 45,000 clones; roughly 80% were seen once. Specimen: peripheral blood. The receptors here all came from a human donor in a cohort sampled during active COVID-19.

This chain joins TRBV4-1 and TRBJ2-6; 8 bases agree with TRBD1. The CDR3 is 17 amino acids. With 3 bases clipped from V and 1 base from J, the junction kept 5 bases outside the gene matches. The germline V gene has CDR1 MGHRA and CDR2 YSYEKL. The CDR3 region has the DNA TGCGCCAGCAGCCACGGGACAGGACTGTCTGGGGCCAACGTCCTGACTTTC. It encodes CASSHGTGLSGANVLTF.

The chain carries TRBV7-2 and TRBJ2-2; 7 positions agree with TRBD1. The germline CDR1 and CDR2 sequences are SGHTA and FQGNSA. The junction had 5 bases not matched to a gene; V was cut back by 3 bases and J by 4 bases. CDR3 size: 15 residues. The CDR3 loop reads CASSLNRGSTGELFF. CDR3 DNA sequence: TGTGCCAGCAGCTTGAACAGGGGTAGCACCGGGGAGCTGTTTTTT.

This clone has more than one count but fewer than ten. The chain combines TRBV30 with TRBJ1-1; D gene unclear. CDR1 is GTSNPN and CDR2 is SVGIG in the germline V gene (reference sequence). The length of the CDR3 is 11 residues. The V and J ends lost 5 bases and 0 bases respectively, with 4 bases between them. CDR3 nucleotide sequence: TGTGCCTGGGTTATGAACACTGAAGCTTTCTTT. Its protein is CAWVMNTEAFF.

The V gene is TRBV6-5, the J gene TRBJ1-2; 9 nucleotides line up with TRBD1. The CDR3 is made up of 15 amino acids. CDR1 MNHEY and CDR2 SVGAGI come from the germline V gene. V trimming: 2 bases; J trimming: 8 bases; junction bases outside the gene matches: 9. CDR3 DNA sequence: TGTGCCAGCAGTTACCGGGACAGGGAGTGGTGGGGCTACACCTTC. Its protein is CASSYRDREWWGYTF.

The gene calls are TRBV19 and TRBJ2-7; 9 nucleotides agree with TRBD1. V was pared by 6 bases and J by 5 bases, with 11 bases of the junction left unmatched. The CDR3 is made up of 15 amino acids. Germline V CDR1 and CDR2: LNHDA, SQIVND (reference sequence). The CDR3 DNA reads TGTGCCAGTAGGCCGGGACAGGGTACGTACAACGAGCAGTACTTC. Translated: CASRPGQGTYNEQYF.

V and J are TRBV9 and TRBJ1-3, with TRBD1 as a possible D gene (6 bases). The V gene's germline CDR1 is SGDLS and CDR2 YYNGEE. The V and J ends lost 3 bases and 0 bases respectively, with 10 bases between them. This CDR3 spans 15 amino acids. CDR3 sequence (DNA): TGTGCCAGCAGCGCACAGGGTAACTCTGGAAACACCATATATTTT. Translated, it gives CASSAQGNSGNTIYF.

This clone has only one observation. This chain links TRBV6-5 with TRBJ1-4, with 7 positions matching TRBD1. CDR3 size: 14 residues. The germline CDR1 and CDR2 sequences are MNHEY and SVGAGI. V lost 6 bases to trimming and J lost 4 bases; unmatched junction nucleotides: 5. CDR3 DNA: TGTGCCAGCAGGCCGGGACAGCTTAATGAAAAACTGTTTTTT. Translated: CASRPGQLNEKLFF.

The chain uses TRBV11-2 and TRBJ2-3, with TRBD2 as a possible D gene (6 bases). Trimming took off 3 bases at V and 11 bases at J, with 9 bases between the two ends. Germline CDR1 is SGHAT and CDR2 is FQNNGV. The CDR3 totals 11 residues. The CDR3 DNA sequence: TGTGCCAGCAGCTTTGGGGGGAAGCAGTATTTT. Protein sequence: CASSFGGKQYF.

This chain uses TRBV9 with TRBJ1-3, with D tentatively TRBD1 (5 bases). The CDR3 has 19 residues. V was shortened by 4 bases and J by 0 bases, with 23 bases between the two germline ends. Germline lookup yields CDR1 SGDLS and CDR2 YYNGEE. The CDR3 sequence is CASSPLPGGGTISGNTIYF. The CDR3 DNA reads TGTGCCAGCAGCCCGCTACCCGGCGGCGGGACGATCTCTGGAAACACCATATATTTT. Drawing the rest from reference TRBV9 and TRBJ1-3, the complete variable domain is DSGVTQTPKHLITATGQRVTLRCSPRSGDLSVYWYQQSLDQGLQFLIQYYNGEERAKGNILERFSAQQFPDLHSELNLSSLELGDSALYFCASSPLPGGGTISGNTIYFGEGSWLTVV.

The rearrangement uses TRBV7-2 and TRBJ1-1; the D is unclear. CDR3 length: 13 residues. The germline V gene encodes CDR1 SGHTA and CDR2 FQGNSA. Trimming cost V 5 bases and J 2 bases, with 9 bases left between them. The DNA for the CDR3 is TGTGCCAGCAGCCGCAGTATAAACACTGAAGCTTTCTTT. Translating gives CASSRSINTEAFF.

The rearrangement uses TRBV7-2 and TRBJ1-1; D is ambiguous. The CDR3 length is 14 residues. Germline V gene lookup returns CDR1 SGHTA and CDR2 FQGNSA. V was shortened by 5 bases and J by 2 bases, with 12 bases between the two germline ends. This chain's CDR3 is CASSVTITNTEAFF. In DNA, the CDR3 is TGTGCCAGCAGCGTAACAATCACCAACACTGAAGCTTTCTTT.

The chain joins TRBV28 to TRBJ2-7; maybe TRBD1 (6 bases). There are 13 residues in the CDR3. The germline CDR1 and CDR2 sequences are MDHEN and SYDVKM. V was shortened by 5 bases and J by 5 bases, with 13 bases between the two germline ends. For the CDR3, the DNA is TGTGCCAGCAGTCCACAGGGCGTCCACGAGCAGTACTTC. Protein sequence: CASSPQGVHEQYF.

V is TRBV30 and J is TRBJ2-7; TRBD1 aligns across 7 bases. Per the germline V gene, CDR1 is GTSNPN and CDR2 is SVGIG (reference sequence). V dropped 0 bases and J dropped 5; count of bases not matched to a gene: 7. There are 14 residues in the CDR3. CDR3 loop: CAWSVETGYHEQYF. In DNA, the CDR3 is TGTGCCTGGAGTGTTGAGACAGGGTATCACGAGCAGTACTTC.

The chain combines TRBV7-2 with TRBJ1-2; tentatively, D is TRBD1 (5 bases). The V gene lost 5 bases and the J gene lost 4 bases, with 14 bases spanning the gap. This CDR3 has 14 residues. Per germline, CDR1 SGHTA and CDR2 FQGNSA. CDR3 in DNA: TGTGCCAGCAGCCCACTAGGGACTAGCTATGGCTACACCTTC. Its protein is CASSPLGTSYGYTF. The variable domain in full, completed from reference TRBV7-2 and TRBJ1-2, reads GAGVSQSPSNKVTEKGKDVELRCDPISGHTALYWYRQSLGQGLEFLIYFQGNSAPDKSGLPSDRFSAERTGGSVSTLTIQRTQQEDSAVYLCASSPLGTSYGYTFGSGTRLTVV.

V and J are TRBV5-6 and TRBJ2-4; the D gene is possibly TRBD1 (6 bases). The CDR3 runs 12 residues. Trimming cost V 4 bases and J 6 bases, with 8 bases left between them. Germline CDR1 is SGHDT and CDR2 is YYEEEE. The CDR3 DNA sequence: TGTGCCAGCAGCGTGGACAGAAACATTCAGTACTTC. Amino acids: CASSVDRNIQYF.

This sequence joins TRBV5-4 and TRBJ2-3; tentatively, D is TRBD2 (5 bases). The germline V and J ends were trimmed by 7 bases and 0 bases, with 9 bases remaining between them. The CDR3 has 13 residues. Germline values: CDR1 SGHNT, CDR2 YYREEE (reference sequence). CDR3 sequence (DNA): TGTGCCAGCCGGGAAGCCAGCACAGATACGCAGTATTTT. It specifies CASREASTDTQYF.

The chain is built from TRBV29-1 and TRBJ2-7; D is perhaps TRBD1 (7 bases). From germline, CDR1 is SQVTM and CDR2 ANQGSEA. Trimming stripped 5 bases from V and 5 bases from J, with 13 bases between. The CDR3 has 12 residues. The CDR3 region has the DNA TGCAGCGTTAACAGGGGCGGGAACGAGCAGTACTTC. It yields the protein CSVNRGGNEQYF.

V and J are TRBV4-1 and TRBJ1-2; no firm D call. CDR3 size: 12 residues. Germline CDR1 MGHRA, CDR2 YSYEKL. The ends were cut back, 1 base at V and 7 bases at J, with 7 bases in the middle. CDR3 nucleotides: TGCGCCAGCAGCCAAGGCGTCGGTGGCTACACCTTC. Translated: CASSQGVGGYTF.

J is TRBJ2-7 and V is TRBV18, with a possible D match to TRBD2 (6 bases). This CDR3 spans 13 amino acids. The V gene's germline CDR1 is KGHSH and CDR2 LQKENI. Deletions cut 6 bases from V and 6 bases from J, with 15 bases between. DNA for the CDR3: TGTGCCAGCTCCCGGGGCGGGGTCGGCGAGCAGTACTTC. Translation: CASSRGGVGEQYF.

V gene TRBV10-3 combines with J gene TRBJ2-7; 9 bases map to TRBD1. Germline V gives CDR1 ENHRY, CDR2 SYGVKD. The junction had 6 bases not matched to a gene; V was cut back by 10 bases and J by 5 bases. The CDR3 loop spans 12 amino acids. The CDR3 DNA sequence: TGTGCCAGTGGACAGGGGATGAACGAGCAGTACTTC. Translating it yields CASGQGMNEQYF.

The chain links TRBV6-5 to TRBJ1-1; D is uncertain. The CDR3 runs to 13 residues. Trimming pared 8 bases from V and 1 base from J, leaving 11 bases between. Germline CDR1 and CDR2: MNHEY and SVGAGI. The CDR3 loop is CASGLYPNTEAFF. The CDR3 DNA is TGTGCCAGCGGACTGTATCCGAACACTGAAGCTTTCTTT.

This chain connects TRBV6-6 to TRBJ1-2, with TRBD1 matching over 7 bases. V was pared by 6 bases and J by 3 bases, with 10 bases of the junction left unmatched. Per the germline V gene, CDR1 is MNHNY and CDR2 is SVGAGI (reference sequence). The CDR3 has 15 residues. In nucleotides, the CDR3 is TGTGCCAGCAGCCAGACAGGGAATGAAGACTATGGCTACACCTTC. It codes for CASSQTGNEDYGYTF.

The chain recombines TRBV5-4 with TRBJ1-6; no firm D call. The CDR3 has 16 residues. CDR1 and CDR2 (germline): SGHNT, YYREEE (reference sequence). V was trimmed by 3 bases and J by 6 bases, leaving 16 bases between them. CDR3 residues: CASSSRTGPVNSPLHF. CDR3 bases: TGTGCCAGCAGCTCACGGACTGGGCCCGTTAATTCACCCCTCCACTTT. Looking up the rest from reference TRBV5-4 and TRBJ1-6 gives the full variable domain: ETGVTQSPTHLIKTRGQQVTLRCSSQSGHNTVSWYQQALGQGPQFIFQYYREEENGRGNFPPRFSGLQFPNYSSELNVNALELDDSALYLCASSSRTGPVNSPLHFGNGTRLTVT.

The chain recombines TRBV20-1 with TRBJ2-1; 7 bases line up with TRBD1. CDR1 DFQATT and CDR2 SNEGSKA come from the germline V gene (reference sequence). The V gene end was trimmed by 3 bases and the J gene end by 6 bases; junction bases not matched to a gene: 11. CDR3 length: 15 residues. This chain's CDR3 is CSASLGQGVRNEQFF. CDR3 in DNA: TGCAGTGCTAGTCTTGGGCAGGGGGTACGCAATGAGCAGTTCTTC.

The V gene is TRBV5-1, the J gene TRBJ2-3; TRBD2 might be the D (5 bases). The V gene's germline CDR1 is SGHRS and CDR2 YFSETQ. The V end lost 4 bases, the J end lost 0 bases, and 24 bases lay between the germline ends. The length of the CDR3 is 19 residues. DNA of the CDR3: TGCGCCAGCAGCCCTTTTGTTAGTCTAATGAGGGTCAGCACAGATACGCAGTATTTT. Translated: CASSPFVSLMRVSTDTQYF. Using reference TRBV5-1 and TRBJ2-3 for the parts outside the CDR3, the full variable domain is KAGVTQTPRYLIKTRGQQVTLSCSPISGHRSVSWYQQTPGQGLQFLFEYFSETQRNKGNFPGRFSGRQFSNSRSEMNVSTLELGDSALYLCASSPFVSLMRVSTDTQYFGPGTRLTVL.

The V and J genes are TRBV6-6 and TRBJ1-2; D is perhaps TRBD1 (6 bases). The CDR3 sequence is 13 residues long. The germline V gene encodes CDR1 MNHNY and CDR2 SVGAGI (reference sequence). V was pared by 6 bases and J by 6 bases, with 14 bases between. The CDR3 region has the DNA TGTGCCAGCAGCTATACAGGGCGCGATGGCTACACCTTC. Protein sequence: CASSYTGRDGYTF.

The chain links TRBV7-6 to TRBJ1-1; D unclear. Looked up from germline, CDR1 is SGHVS and CDR2 is FNYEAQ. The CDR3 loop spans 14 amino acids. Trimming pared 1 base from V and 1 base from J, leaving 7 bases between. CDR3 DNA sequence: TGTGCCAGCAGCTTAGAGGAGACGAACACTGAAGCTTTCTTT. Translating gives CASSLEETNTEAFF.

The chain couples TRBV2 to TRBJ1-5; D not resolved. This CDR3 region has 14 residues. Germline V gives CDR1 SNHLY, CDR2 FYNNEI. The ends were cut back, 5 bases at V and 5 bases at J, with 13 bases in the middle. CDR3 in amino acids: CASSPLRADQPQHF. CDR3 in DNA: TGTGCCAGCAGTCCTTTACGAGCTGATCAGCCCCAGCATTTT. Full variable domain (outside the CDR3, taken from reference TRBV2 and TRBJ1-5): EPEVTQTPSHQVTQMGQEVILRCVPISNHLYFYWYRQILGQKVEFLVSFYNNEISEKSEIFDDQFSVERPDGSNFTLKIRSTKLEDSAMYFCASSPLRADQPQHFGDGTRLSIL.

J is TRBJ1-5 and V is TRBV6-6; TRBD1 matches at 8 bases. CDR3 length: 13 residues. CDR1 MNHNY and CDR2 SVGAGI come from the germline V gene (reference sequence). V lost 8 bases and J lost 6; bases outside the gene matches: 6. CDR3 in amino acids: CASGQGVSQPQHF. CDR3 in DNA: TGTGCCAGCGGACAGGGAGTTTCTCAGCCCCAGCATTTT.